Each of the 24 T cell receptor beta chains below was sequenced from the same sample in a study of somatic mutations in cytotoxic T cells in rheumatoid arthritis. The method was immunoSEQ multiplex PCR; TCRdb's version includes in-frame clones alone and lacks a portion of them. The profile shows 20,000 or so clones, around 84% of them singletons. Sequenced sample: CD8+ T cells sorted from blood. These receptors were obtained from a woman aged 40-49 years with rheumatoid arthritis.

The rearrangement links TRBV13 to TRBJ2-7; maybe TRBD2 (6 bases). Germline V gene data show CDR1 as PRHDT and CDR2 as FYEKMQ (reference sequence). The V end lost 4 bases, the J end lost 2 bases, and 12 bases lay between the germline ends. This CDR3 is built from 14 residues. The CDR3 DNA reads TGTGCCAGCAGCTCTAGCGCTCTTACCTACGAGCAGTACTTC. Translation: CASSSSALTYEQYF. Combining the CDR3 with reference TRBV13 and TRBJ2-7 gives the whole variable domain AAGVIQSPRHLIKEKRETATLKCYPIPRHDTVYWYQQGPGQDPQFLISFYEKMQSDKGSIPDRFSAQQFSDYHSELNMSSLELGDSALYFCASSSSALTYEQYFGPGTRLTVT.

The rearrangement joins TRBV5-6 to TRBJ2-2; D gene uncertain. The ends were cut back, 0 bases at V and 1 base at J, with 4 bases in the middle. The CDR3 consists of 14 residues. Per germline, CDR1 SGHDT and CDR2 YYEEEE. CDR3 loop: CASSLAMNTGELFF. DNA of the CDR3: TGTGCCAGCAGCTTGGCCATGAACACCGGGGAGCTGTTTTTT. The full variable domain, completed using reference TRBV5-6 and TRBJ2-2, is DAGVTQSPTHLIKTRGQQVTLRCSPKSGHDTVSWYQQALGQGPQFIFQYYEEEERQRGNFPDRFSGHQFPNYSSELNVNALLLGDSALYLCASSLAMNTGELFFGEGSRLTVL.

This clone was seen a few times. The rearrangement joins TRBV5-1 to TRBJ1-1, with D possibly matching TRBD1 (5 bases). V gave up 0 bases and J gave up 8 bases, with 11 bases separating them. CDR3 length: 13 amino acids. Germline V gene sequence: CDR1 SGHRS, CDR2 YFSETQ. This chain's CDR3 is CASSLGLQEEAFF. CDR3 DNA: TGCGCCAGCAGCTTGGGGCTACAGGAAGAAGCTTTCTTT.

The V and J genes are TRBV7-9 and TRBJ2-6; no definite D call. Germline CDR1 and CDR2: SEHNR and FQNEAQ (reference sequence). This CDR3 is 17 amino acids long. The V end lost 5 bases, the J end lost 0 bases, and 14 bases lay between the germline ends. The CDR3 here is CASSPPSLGSGANVLTF. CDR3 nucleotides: TGTGCCAGCAGCCCACCGTCACTTGGCTCTGGGGCCAACGTCCTGACTTTC.

The CDR3, as DNA: TGTGCCAGTAGTATTTGGGGCGGGAGTACAGATACGCAGTATTTT. Residues: CASSIWGGSTDTQYF. V is TRBV19 and J is TRBJ2-3, with 7 bases that match TRBD2. This CDR3 is 15 amino acids long. Germline V gene sequence: CDR1 LNHDA, CDR2 SQIVND (reference sequence). With 3 bases clipped from V and 3 bases from J, the junction kept 6 bases outside the gene matches. The entire variable domain, with the rest obtained from reference TRBV19 and TRBJ2-3, is as follows: DGGITQSPKYLFRKEGQNVTLSCEQNLNHDAMYWYRQDPGQGLRLIYYSQIVNDFQKGDIAEGYSVSREKKESFPLTVTSAQKNPTAFYLCASSIWGGSTDTQYFGPGTRLTVL.

CDR3 DNA sequence: TGTGCCAGCAGCCCTCGGGACTCTTTTTACAATGAGCAGTTCTTC. Protein sequence: CASSPRDSFYNEQFF. This chain uses TRBV7-9 with TRBJ2-1; a weak D match, TRBD2 (6 bases). The CDR3 is made up of 15 amino acids. Per the germline V gene, CDR1 is SEHNR and CDR2 is FQNEAQ (reference sequence). V lost 5 bases, J lost 4 bases, and 15 bases lay in between.

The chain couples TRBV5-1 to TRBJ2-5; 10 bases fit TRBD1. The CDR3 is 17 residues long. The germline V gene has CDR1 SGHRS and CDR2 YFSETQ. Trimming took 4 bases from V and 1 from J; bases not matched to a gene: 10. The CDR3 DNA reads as TGCGCCAGCAGCCCTTCCCGGGACAGGGGACCCCAAGAGACCCAGTACTTC. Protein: CASSPSRDRGPQETQYF.

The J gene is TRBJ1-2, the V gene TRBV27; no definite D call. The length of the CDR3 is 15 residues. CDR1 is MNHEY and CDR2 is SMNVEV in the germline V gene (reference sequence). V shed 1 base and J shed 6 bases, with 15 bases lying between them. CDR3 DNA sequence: TGTGCCAGCAGTTTATATTTCGGGGTAGTGAATGGCTACACCTTC. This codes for CASSLYFGVVNGYTF.

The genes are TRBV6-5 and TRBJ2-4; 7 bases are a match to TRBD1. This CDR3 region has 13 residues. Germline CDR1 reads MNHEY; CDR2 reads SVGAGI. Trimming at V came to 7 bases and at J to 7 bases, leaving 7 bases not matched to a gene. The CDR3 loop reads CASTQGFGNIQYF. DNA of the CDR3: TGTGCCAGCACACAGGGGTTTGGGAACATTCAGTACTTC.

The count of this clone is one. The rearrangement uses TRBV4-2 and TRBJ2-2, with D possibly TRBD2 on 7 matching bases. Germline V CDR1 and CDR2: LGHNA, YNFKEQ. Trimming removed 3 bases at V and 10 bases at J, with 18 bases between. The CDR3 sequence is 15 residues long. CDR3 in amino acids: CASSQGGALSEELFF. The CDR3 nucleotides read TGTGCCAGCAGCCAGGGGGGGGCCCTCAGCGAGGAGCTGTTTTTT.

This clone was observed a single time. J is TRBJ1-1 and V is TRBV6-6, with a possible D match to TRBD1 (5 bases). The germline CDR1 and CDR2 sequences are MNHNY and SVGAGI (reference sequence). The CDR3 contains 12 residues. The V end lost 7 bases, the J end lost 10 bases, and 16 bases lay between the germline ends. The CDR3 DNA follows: TGTGCCAGCATCACGGGGGGATCGATAGCTTTCTTT. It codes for CASITGGSIAFF.

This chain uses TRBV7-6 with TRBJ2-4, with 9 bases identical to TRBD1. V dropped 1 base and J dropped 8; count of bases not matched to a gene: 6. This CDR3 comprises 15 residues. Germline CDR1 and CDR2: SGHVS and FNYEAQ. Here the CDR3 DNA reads TGTGCCAGCAGCTTAGGACAGGGGGTCGATGACATTCAGTACTTC. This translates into CASSLGQGVDDIQYF.

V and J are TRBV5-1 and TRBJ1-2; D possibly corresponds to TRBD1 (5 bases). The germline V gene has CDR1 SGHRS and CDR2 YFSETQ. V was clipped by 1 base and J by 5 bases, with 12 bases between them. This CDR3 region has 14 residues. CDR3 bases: TGCGCCAGCAGCTTGTTACAGGATGGGTATGGCTACACCTTC. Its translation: CASSLLQDGYGYTF.

The CDR3 nucleotides read TGTGCCAGCAGCTTAGGGGTAGCGGTAGAGACCCAGTACTTC. It yields the protein CASSLGVAVETQYF. This rearrangement joins TRBV7-2 to TRBJ2-5, with a possible D match to TRBD2 (6 bases). The ends were cut back, 1 base at V and 4 bases at J, with 10 bases in the middle. CDR1 is SGHTA and CDR2 is FQGNSA in the germline V gene. The CDR3 extends over 14 amino acids.

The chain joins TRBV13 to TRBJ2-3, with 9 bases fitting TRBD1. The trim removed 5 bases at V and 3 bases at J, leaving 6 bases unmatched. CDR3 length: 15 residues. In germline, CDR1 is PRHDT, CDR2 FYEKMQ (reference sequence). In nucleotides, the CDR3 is TGTGCCAGCAGCCGCGGACAGGGGCGTACAGATACGCAGTATTTT. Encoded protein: CASSRGQGRTDTQYF. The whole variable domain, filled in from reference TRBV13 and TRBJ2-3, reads AAGVIQSPRHLIKEKRETATLKCYPIPRHDTVYWYQQGPGQDPQFLISFYEKMQSDKGSIPDRFSAQQFSDYHSELNMSSLELGDSALYFCASSRGQGRTDTQYFGPGTRLTVL.

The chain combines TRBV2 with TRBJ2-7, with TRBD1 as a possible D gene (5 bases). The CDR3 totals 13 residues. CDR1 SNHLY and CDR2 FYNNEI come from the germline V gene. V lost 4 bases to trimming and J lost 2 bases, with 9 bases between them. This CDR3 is CASSGRDPYEQYF. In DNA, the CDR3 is TGTGCCAGCAGTGGCAGGGATCCCTACGAGCAGTACTTC.

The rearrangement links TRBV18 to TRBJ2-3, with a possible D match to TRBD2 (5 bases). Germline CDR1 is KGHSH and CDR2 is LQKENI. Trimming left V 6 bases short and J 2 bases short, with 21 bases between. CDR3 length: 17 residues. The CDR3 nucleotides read TGTGCCAGCTCCCGTAGTTTAGCGAAGACTCACACAGATACGCAGTATTTT. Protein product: CASSRSLAKTHTDTQYF.

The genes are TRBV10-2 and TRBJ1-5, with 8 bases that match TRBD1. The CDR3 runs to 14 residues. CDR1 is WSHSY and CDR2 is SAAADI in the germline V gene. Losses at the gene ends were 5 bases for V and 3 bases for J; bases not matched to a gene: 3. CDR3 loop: CASSLTGDNQPQHF. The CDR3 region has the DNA TGCGCCAGCAGTTTGACAGGGGACAATCAGCCCCAGCATTTT.

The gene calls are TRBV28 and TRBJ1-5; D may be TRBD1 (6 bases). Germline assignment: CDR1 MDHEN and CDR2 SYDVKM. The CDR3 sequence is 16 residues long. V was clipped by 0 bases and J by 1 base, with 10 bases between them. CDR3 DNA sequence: TGTGCCAGCAGTTTATGGGCAGGGGAAAGCAATCAGCCCCAGCATTTT. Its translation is CASSLWAGESNQPQHF.

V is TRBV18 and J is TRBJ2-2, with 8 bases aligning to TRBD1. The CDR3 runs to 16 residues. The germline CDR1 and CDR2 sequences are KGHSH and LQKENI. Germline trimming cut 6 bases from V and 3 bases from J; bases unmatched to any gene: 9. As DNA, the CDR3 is TGTGCCAGCTCGCGGAGCCAGGGGGCATACACCGGGGAGCTGTTTTTT. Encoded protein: CASSRSQGAYTGELFF.

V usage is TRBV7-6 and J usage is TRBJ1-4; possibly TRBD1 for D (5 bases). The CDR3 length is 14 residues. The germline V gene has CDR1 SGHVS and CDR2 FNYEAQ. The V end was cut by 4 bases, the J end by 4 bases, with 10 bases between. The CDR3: CASSSTAYNEKLFF. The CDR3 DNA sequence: TGTGCCAGCAGCTCGACAGCGTATAATGAAAAACTGTTTTTT.

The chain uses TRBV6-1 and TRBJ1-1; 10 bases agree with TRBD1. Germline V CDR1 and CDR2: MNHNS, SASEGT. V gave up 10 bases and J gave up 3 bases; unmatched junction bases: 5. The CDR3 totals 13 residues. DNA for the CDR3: TGTGCCATCTCAGACAGGGGGCACACTGAAGCTTTCTTT. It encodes CAISDRGHTEAFF.

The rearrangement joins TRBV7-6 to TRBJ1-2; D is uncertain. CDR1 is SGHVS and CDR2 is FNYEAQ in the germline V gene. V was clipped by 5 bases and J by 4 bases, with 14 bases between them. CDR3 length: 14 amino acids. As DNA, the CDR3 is TGTGCCAGCAGCCCTACCCGGGAGGGCTATGGCTACACCTTC. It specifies CASSPTREGYGYTF.

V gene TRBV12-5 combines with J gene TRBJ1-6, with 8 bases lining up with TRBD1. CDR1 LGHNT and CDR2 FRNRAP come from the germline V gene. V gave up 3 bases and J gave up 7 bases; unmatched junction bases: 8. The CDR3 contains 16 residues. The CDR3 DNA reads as TGTGCTAGTGGTTTCACTACAGGGGGTGAGAATTCACCCCTCCACTTT. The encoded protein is CASGFTTGGENSPLHF. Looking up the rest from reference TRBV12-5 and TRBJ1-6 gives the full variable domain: DARVTQTPRHKVTEMGQEVTMRCQPILGHNTVFWYRQTMMQGLELLAYFRNRAPLDDSGMPKDRFSAEMPDATLATLKIQPSEPRDSAVYFCASGFTTGGENSPLHFGNGTRLTVT.